The source of this T cell receptor beta chain is a study of radiation and T cells in renal cell carcinoma. In the study overall: Nephrectomy followed 15 Gy stereotactic body radiation by 4 weeks. Study results and caveats: Pretreatment tumor biopsies were lacking, so baseline clonotypes are unknown. From baseline, blood top tumor clonotypes peaked at 2 weeks post-radiation.

Time point reported: baseline pretreatment blood. Treatment specified: 15 Gy SBRT to primary tumor, nephrectomy 4 weeks later. As regards this clone: The target antigen is unknown.

The CDR3 contains 15 residues. V was shortened by 2 bases and J by 4 bases, with 14 bases between the two germline ends. Germline CDR1 reads MNHEY; CDR2 reads SVGAGI. The table came from immunoSEQ multiplex PCR; TCRdb's copy has only in-frame clones and leaves some out. Seen here are 150,000 or so clones, approximately 82% observed once, and the top ten hold roughly 25%. This TCR derives from a woman aged 45-60 years with renal cell carcinoma. Sequencing was performed on blood, taken from a patient whose treatment included radiotherapy and nephrectomy. The chain combines TRBV6-5 with TRBJ1-2; possible D gene TRBD1, 6 bases. Here the CDR3 DNA reads TGTGCCAGCAGTTACAACGACAGGCCGATCTATGGCTACACCTTC. Translated, it gives CASSYNDRPIYGYTF.